Listed below are T cell receptor beta chains from one sample, sequenced in a study of cytomegalovirus exposure and HLA in healthy donors. Measured with immunoSEQ multiplex PCR; TCRdb has only the in-frame clones, and not every one. This sample has about 50,000 clones, with about 81% found just once. The sample consisted of PBMCs. The receptors come from a boy aged 5-17 years in good health and CMV-seropositive. Each CDR3 is given with its conserved first and last residue. A D gene is named only where the DNA matches it firmly. Not every row has a clone size; where given, it reads once, few, many or a size class.

>NA|TRBD1|TRBJ2-7|TRBV5-6
TGTGCCAGCAGCCCGGGACAGGGTCCTTTCGAGCAGTACTTC
CASSPGQGPFEQYF
>NA|NA|TRBJ1-4|TRBV28
TGTGCCAGCAGTTCGGACTTCCGAGGGGAAAAACTGTTTTTT
CASSSDFRGEKLFF
>NA|NA|TRBJ2-7|TRBV11-2
TGTGCCAGCAGCTTATGGACAGCCGACGCCTACGAGCAGTACTTC
CASSLWTADAYEQYF
>few|NA|TRBJ1-2|TRBV23-1
TGCGCCAGCAGTCAGTTGAAAGGTCAGGGCGCGACCGATAACTATGGCTACACCTTC
CASSQLKGQGATDNYGYTF
>NA|TRBD1|TRBJ2-5|TRBV4-1
TGCGCCAGCAGCCAAGAGCAGTTAGGACAGGGACCTTTCCAGACCCAGTACTTC
CASSQEQLGQGPFQTQYF
>NA|NA|TRBJ2-7|TRBV7-9
TGTGCCAGCAGCTTAGCGTCCGCCGGCTCCTACGAGCAGTACTTC
CASSLASAGSYEQYF
>few|NA|TRBJ1-1|TRBV27
TGTGCCAGCAATCAGTGGGGGGGCCGACGTTTCTTT
CASNQWGGRRFF
>NA|TRBD2|TRBJ2-1|TRBV19
TGTGCCAGTAGAGGGGAGCGGGGGAGCTCCTACAATGAGCAGTTCTTC
CASRGERGSSYNEQFF
>NA|NA|TRBJ2-7|TRBV28
TGTGCCACCGAGGGAACTAGGTACTACGAGCAGTACTTC
CATEGTRYYEQYF
>NA|TRBD1|TRBJ2-1|TRBV9
TGTGCCAGCAGCGAGGGACAGGTCAATGAGCAGTTCTTC
CASSEGQVNEQFF
>NA|NA|TRBJ1-4|TRBV15
TGTGCCACCAGCCCCCGAACGCTACTAGACGAAAAACTGTTTTTT
CATSPRTLLDEKLFF
>NA|TRBD2|TRBJ2-1|TRBV29-1
TGCAGCGACCGGACTAGCGGTTACAATGAGCAGTTCTTC
CSDRTSGYNEQFF
>once|NA|TRBJ2-3|TRBV9
TGTGCCAGCAGCGTAGTGGGCGCAGGGGATACGCAGTATTTT
CASSVVGAGDTQYF
>few|NA|TRBJ1-2|TRBV29-1
TGCAGCGTTGATTCGAGGGATGGTGGCTACACCTTC
CSVDSRDGGYTF
>once|TRBD1|TRBJ2-4|TRBV6-1
TGTGCCAGCAGTCTAGGGACAGCGATCAAAAACATTCAGTACTTC
CASSLGTAIKNIQYF
>NA|TRBD1|TRBJ2-1|TRBV7-9
TGTGCCAGCAGCACGAACAGGGGCCACACCTACAATGAGCAGTTCTTC
CASSTNRGHTYNEQFF
>NA|TRBD1|TRBJ2-7|TRBV9
TGTGCCAGCAGCGGGGGACAGAACGAGCAGTACTTC
CASSGGQNEQYF
>NA|NA|TRBJ1-4|TRBV29-1
TGCAGCGTTGAGAGGTTGGGAAAACTGTTTTTT
CSVERLGKLFF
>NA|NA|TRBJ2-7|TRBV18
TGTGCCAGCTCCACTAGCCACGAGCAGTACTTC
CASSTSHEQYF